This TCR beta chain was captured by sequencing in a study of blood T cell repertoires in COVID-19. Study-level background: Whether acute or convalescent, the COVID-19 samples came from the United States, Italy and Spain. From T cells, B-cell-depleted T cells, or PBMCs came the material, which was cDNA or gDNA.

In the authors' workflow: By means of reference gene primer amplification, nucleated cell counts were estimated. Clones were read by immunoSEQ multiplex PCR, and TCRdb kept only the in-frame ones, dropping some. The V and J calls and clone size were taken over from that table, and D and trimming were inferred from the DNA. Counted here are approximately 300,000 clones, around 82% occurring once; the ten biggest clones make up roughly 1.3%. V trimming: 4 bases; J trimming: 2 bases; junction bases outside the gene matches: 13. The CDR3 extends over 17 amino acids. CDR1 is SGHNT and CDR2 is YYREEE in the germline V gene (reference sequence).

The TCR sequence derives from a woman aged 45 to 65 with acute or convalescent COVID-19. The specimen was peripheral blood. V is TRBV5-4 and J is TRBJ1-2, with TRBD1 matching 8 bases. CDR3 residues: CASSDTRSGTGNYGYTF. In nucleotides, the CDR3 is TGTGCCAGCAGCGATACTAGGTCTGGGACAGGAAACTATGGCTACACCTTC. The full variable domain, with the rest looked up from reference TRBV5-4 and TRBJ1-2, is ETGVTQSPTHLIKTRGQQVTLRCSSQSGHNTVSWYQQALGQGPQFIFQYYREEENGRGNFPPRFSGLQFPNYSSELNVNALELDDSALYLCASSDTRSGTGNYGYTFGSGTRLTVV.